This T cell receptor (beta chain) was recovered during a study of T-cell memory formation after mild COVID-19. Turning to the study itself: The study found TCR clusters largely donor specific. Whole-study findings and limits: Clones which contracted sat mainly in CM and EM if CD4+, and in EMRA if CD8+. Some clones that responded turned up in pre-infection memory, which suggests that cross-reactive memory joined in.

This clonotype was seen at least ten times. What it recognizes is unknown. Each CDR3 protein is one row after TCRdb ran MiXCR on the 5' RACE reads. The sample has about 340,000 distinct CDR3 sequences, about 15% seen once. In germline, CDR1 is SEHNR, CDR2 FQNEAQ (reference sequence). This CDR3 comprises 15 residues. Trimming pared 3 bases from V and 1 base from J, leaving 12 bases between. This chain connects TRBV7-9 to TRBJ2-5; perhaps TRBD1 as D (6 bases). Material: PBMCs or a T cell subset sorted from them (not recorded which). This TCR derives from a man aged 18 to 30 who had mild COVID-19 (a few samples of this study predate the infection). Cell type and time point are not known. Here the CDR3 reads CASSFFTGSQETQYF. In DNA, the CDR3 is TGTGCCAGCAGCTTCTTCACAGGGAGCCAAGAGACCCAGTACTTC.